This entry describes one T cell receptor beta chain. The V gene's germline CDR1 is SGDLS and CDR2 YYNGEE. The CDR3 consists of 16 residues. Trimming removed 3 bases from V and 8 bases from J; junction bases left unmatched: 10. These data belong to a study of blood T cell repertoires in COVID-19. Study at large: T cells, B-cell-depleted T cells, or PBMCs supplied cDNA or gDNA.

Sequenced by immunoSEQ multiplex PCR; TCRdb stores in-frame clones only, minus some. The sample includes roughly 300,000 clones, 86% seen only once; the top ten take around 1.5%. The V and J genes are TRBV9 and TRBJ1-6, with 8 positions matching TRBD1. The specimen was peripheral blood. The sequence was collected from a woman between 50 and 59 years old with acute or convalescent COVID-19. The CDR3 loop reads CASSARTGTVYSPLHF. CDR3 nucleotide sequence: TGTGCCAGCAGCGCGAGGACAGGGACGGTTTATTCACCCCTCCACTTT.